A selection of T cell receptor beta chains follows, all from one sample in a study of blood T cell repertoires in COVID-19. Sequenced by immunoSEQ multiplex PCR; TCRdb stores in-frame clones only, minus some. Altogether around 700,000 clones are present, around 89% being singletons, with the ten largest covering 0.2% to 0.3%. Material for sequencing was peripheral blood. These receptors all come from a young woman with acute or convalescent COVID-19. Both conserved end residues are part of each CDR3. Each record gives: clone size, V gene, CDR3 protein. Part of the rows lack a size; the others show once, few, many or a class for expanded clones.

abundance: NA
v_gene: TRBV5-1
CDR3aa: CASNPEVDYSSEQFF

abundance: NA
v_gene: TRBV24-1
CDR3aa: CATSDKGTGWETQYF

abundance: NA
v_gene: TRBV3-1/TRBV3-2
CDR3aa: CASSHHGGTGYNTEAFF

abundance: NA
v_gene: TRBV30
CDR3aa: CAWSVLSPSYGYTF

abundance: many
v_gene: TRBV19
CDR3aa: CASSPPGTRKNYGYTF

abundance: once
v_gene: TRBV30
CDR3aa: CAWGGMNTEAFF

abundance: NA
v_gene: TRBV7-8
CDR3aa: CASSLGLAGGYEQYF

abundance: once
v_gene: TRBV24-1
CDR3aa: CATSPRGLRGSSGGELFF

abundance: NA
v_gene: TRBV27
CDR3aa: CASRPGQGAYEQYF

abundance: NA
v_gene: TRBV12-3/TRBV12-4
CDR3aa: CASRGGLYNEQFF

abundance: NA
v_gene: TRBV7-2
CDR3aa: CASSFRLGGVNNEQFF

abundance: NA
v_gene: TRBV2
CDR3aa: CASSGASGMWEETQYF

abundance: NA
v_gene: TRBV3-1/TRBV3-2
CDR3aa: CASSPRTGPGREAFF

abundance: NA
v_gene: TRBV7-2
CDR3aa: CASSLTTGGHSGNTIYF

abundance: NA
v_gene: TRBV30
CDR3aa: CAWRALYGTGGRINYGYTF

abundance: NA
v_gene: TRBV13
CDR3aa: CASSLGGNIQYF

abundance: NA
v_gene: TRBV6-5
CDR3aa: CASSSNNQPQHF

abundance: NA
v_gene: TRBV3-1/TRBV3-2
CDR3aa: CASSQGIPGLAGGDTQYF

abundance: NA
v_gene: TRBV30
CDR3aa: CASDSYRDNSPLHF

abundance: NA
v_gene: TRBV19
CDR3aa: CASSIDSNTEAFF

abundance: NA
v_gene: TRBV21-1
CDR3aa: CATPGGVSLAKNIQYF

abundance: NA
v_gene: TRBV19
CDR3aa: CASSNPWLEGAKDYGYTF

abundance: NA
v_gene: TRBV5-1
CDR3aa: CASSLRPFGGIAYNEQFF

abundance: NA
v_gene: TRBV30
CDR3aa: CAMEDASFSYNSPLHF

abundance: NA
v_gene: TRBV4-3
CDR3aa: CASSQPTVPNPTNEKLFF

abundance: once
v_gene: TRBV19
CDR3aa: CASSTFRGLSYEQYF

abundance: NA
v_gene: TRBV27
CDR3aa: CASSATGDEQFF

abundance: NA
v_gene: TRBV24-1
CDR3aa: CATSDLSRGRETQYF

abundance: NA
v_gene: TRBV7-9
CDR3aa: CASSFTGTSINTIYF

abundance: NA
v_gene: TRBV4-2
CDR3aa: CASRGLAGVAEQFF

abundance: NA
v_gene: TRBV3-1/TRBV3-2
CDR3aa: CASSLRGRTEAFF

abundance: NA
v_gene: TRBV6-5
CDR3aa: CASSYSALAGGYEQYF

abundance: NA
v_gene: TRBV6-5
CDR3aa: CASTLSRTETDTQYF

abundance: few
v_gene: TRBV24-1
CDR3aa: CATSEPSIQVFGGYTF

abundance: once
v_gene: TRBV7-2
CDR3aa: CASSFTGRQETQYF

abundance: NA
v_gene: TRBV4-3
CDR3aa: CASSQDFTTDNNEQFF

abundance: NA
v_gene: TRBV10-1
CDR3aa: CASSRDRGNRGIQYF

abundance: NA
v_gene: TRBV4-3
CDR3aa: CASSPAGGGTEAFF

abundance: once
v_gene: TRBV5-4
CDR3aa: CASSLVRAEETQYF

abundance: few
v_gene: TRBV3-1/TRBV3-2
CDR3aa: CASSERQGSGNQPQHF

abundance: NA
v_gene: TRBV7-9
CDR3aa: CASSPDTYSNQPQHF

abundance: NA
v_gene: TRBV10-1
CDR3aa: CASSESDPYEQYF

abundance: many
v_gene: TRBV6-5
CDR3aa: CADGRGTGGSDTQYF

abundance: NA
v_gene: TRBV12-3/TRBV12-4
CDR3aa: CASSPQGTEAFF

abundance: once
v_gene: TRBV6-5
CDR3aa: CASTSPHQQGFGYTF

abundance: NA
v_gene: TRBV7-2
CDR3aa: CASSLANDRNTEAFF